The clone carrying this T cell receptor (beta chain) was counted at least ten times. Its antigen is not identified. The data were taken from a study of T cell repertoires in cytomegalovirus infection. Trimming took off 3 bases at V and 3 bases at J, with 18 bases between the two ends. Germline lookup yields CDR1 SGHVS and CDR2 FNYEAQ. The CDR3 extends over 17 amino acids. In TCRdb, the reads were re-called with MiXCR into one record per CDR3 protein. The data hold approximately 120,000 distinct CDR3 sequences, with 25% to 30% observed a single time. The sequence was collected from a human donor in good health (CMV status not recorded). Some clones in this sample may be carry-over from other donors' samples. This specimen was CD8+ T cells from cultured PBMCs, taken from culture after CMV antigen stimulation. The chain recombines TRBV7-6 with TRBJ2-1; D unresolved. CDR3 region: CASSLSPAEAFYNEQFF. The CDR3 DNA reads as TGTGCCAGCAGCTTGAGCCCGGCAGAAGCTTTCTACAATGAGCAGTTCTTC. The full variable domain, completed using reference TRBV7-6 and TRBJ2-1, is GAGVSQSPRYKVTKRGQDVALRCDPISGHVSLYWYRQALGQGPEFLTYFNYEAQQDKSGLPNDRFSAERPEGSISTLTIQRTEQRDSAMYRCASSLSPAEAFYNEQFFGPGTRLTVL.